This T cell receptor (beta chain) was identified in a study of T-cell memory formation after mild COVID-19. V was clipped by 3 bases and J by 2 bases, with 19 bases between them. The germline gives CDR1 SGHRS, CDR2 YFSETQ. The CDR3 covers 17 residues. From the 5' RACE reads, TCRdb called clonotypes with MiXCR, one entry per CDR3 protein. The sample records around 420,000 distinct CDR3 sequences, 20% to 30% being singletons. This TCR came from an adult woman who had mild COVID-19 (a few samples of this study predate the infection). Cell type and time point are not known. Sequences were obtained from PBMCs or a T cell subset sorted from them (not recorded which). V is TRBV5-1 and J is TRBJ2-3, with a possible D match to TRBD2 (6 bases). Here the CDR3 reads CASSYEAAGLYTDTQYF. The CDR3 nucleotides are TGCGCCAGCAGCTACGAGGCGGCGGGACTCTACACAGATACGCAGTATTTT. The full variable domain, its missing parts supplied by reference TRBV5-1 and TRBJ2-3, is KAGVTQTPRYLIKTRGQQVTLSCSPISGHRSVSWYQQTPGQGLQFLFEYFSETQRNKGNFPGRFSGRQFSNSRSEMNVSTLELGDSALYLCASSYEAAGLYTDTQYFGPGTRLTVL.